This passage covers 31 T cell receptor beta chains from one sample sequenced in a study of T-cell memory formation after mild COVID-19 (dated by TCRdb to the early 2020s). The library was prepared using 5' RACE. Reads for this sample came from an Illumina NovaSeq 6000. TCRdb cleaned the public reads at Q25 with fastp, built clones with MiXCR and kept in-frame beta chains. Rows matching on CDR3 protein sequence are summarized as one entry with the most common DNA and genes. The sample table contains 450,000 to 700,000 distinct CDR3 sequences; only one count was recorded for over 15% of them. The top ten constitute more than 10% of the sample. Sequencing was done on a sample of PBMCs or a T cell subset sorted from them (not recorded which). All receptors derive from an adult woman who had mild COVID-19 (a few samples of this study predate the infection). The sample titles of this study are shuffled in the database, so cell type and time point are left out; the donor was told from shared clones.

The chain has TRBV18 and TRBJ1-1, with D uncertain. Per the germline V gene, CDR1 is KGHSH and CDR2 is LQKENI. V lost 0 bases and J lost 0, with 8 bases in between. This CDR3 has 15 amino acids. CDR3 in DNA: TGTGCCAGCTCACCACCGAACAGTATGAACACTGAAGCTTTCTTT. This encodes CASSPPNSMNTEAFF.

The chain joins TRBV3-1 to TRBJ2-1; 14 positions match TRBD2. Germline V CDR1 and CDR2: LGHDT, YNNKEL (reference sequence). The CDR3 totals 17 residues. V was clipped by 6 bases and J by 2 bases; unmatched bases: 6. This CDR3 reads CASSWTSGGHTYNEQFF. In DNA, the CDR3 is TGTGCCAGCAGTTGGACTAGCGGGGGGCACACCTACAATGAGCAGTTCTTC.

This clonotype showed up just a few times. The V gene is TRBV2, the J gene TRBJ1-5; weak D call: TRBD1 (5 bases). Trimming took off 8 bases at V and 3 bases at J, with 11 bases between the two ends. This CDR3 is 13 amino acids long. CDR1 and CDR2 (germline): SNHLY, FYNNEI. Written as DNA, the CDR3 is TGTGCCAGCGCTCGGGACTACAATCAGCCCCAGCATTTT. Residues: CASARDYNQPQHF.

The V and J genes are TRBV7-8 and TRBJ2-7; D is undetermined. The V gene lost 7 bases and the J gene lost 5 bases, with 15 bases spanning the gap. The CDR3 is 13 amino acids. Germline values: CDR1 SGHVS, CDR2 FQNEAQ. CDR3 coding DNA: TGTGCCAGCACCCCGGACCTGAGAGACGAGCAGTACTTC. This gives the protein CASTPDLRDEQYF.

This clonotype was seen ten or more times. The J gene is TRBJ1-1, the V gene TRBV5-1, with 7 bases aligning to TRBD1. There are 12 residues in the CDR3. The ends lost 3 bases at V and 7 bases at J; junction bases unmatched: 3. Per germline, CDR1 SGHRS and CDR2 YFSETQ. The CDR3 region is CASSYAGGEAFF. The DNA for the CDR3 is TGCGCCAGCAGCTACGCAGGGGGTGAAGCTTTCTTT.

This clonotype was recorded a few times. V and J are TRBV28 and TRBJ2-7; TRBD1 aligns across 8 bases. Germline V gives CDR1 MDHEN, CDR2 SYDVKM. V lost 2 bases, J lost 6 bases, and 12 bases stayed unmatched. The CDR3 consists of 16 residues. The CDR3 is CASSLGYRGKFGEQYF. The CDR3 DNA sequence: TGTGCCAGCAGTTTAGGTTACAGGGGGAAATTCGGCGAGCAGTACTTC.

This clonotype was seen more than once but under ten times. The chain joins TRBV12-3 or TRBV12-4 to TRBJ1-6; TRBD1 is a possible D gene (5 bases). V lost 6 bases and J lost 0, with 9 bases in between. The CDR3 is 15 residues long. The CDR3 DNA follows: TGTGCCAGCAGACTTGACAGCTCCTATAATTCACCCCTCCACTTT. Its translation is CASRLDSSYNSPLHF.

In this sample, this clonotype turned up a few times. The chain uses TRBV29-1 and TRBJ2-3; 7 positions match TRBD2. Trimming cost V 7 bases and J 2 bases; bases outside gene matches: 6. The CDR3 is 13 residues long. From germline, CDR1 is SQVTM and CDR2 ANQGSEA. The CDR3 region is CSALLAATDTQYF. The CDR3 coding sequence is TGCAGCGCCCTTCTAGCGGCCACAGATACGCAGTATTTT.

V gene TRBV5-4 combines with J gene TRBJ2-1, with TRBD2 matching 12 bases. CDR3 length equals 16 residues. Germline CDR1 reads SGHNT; CDR2 reads YYREEE (reference sequence). V gave up 4 bases and J gave up 6 bases; unmatched junction bases: 8. CDR3 region: CASSPKGLAGINEQFF. DNA for the CDR3: TGTGCCAGCAGCCCAAAAGGACTAGCGGGAATCAATGAGCAGTTCTTC.

This clonotype turned up a few times. The CDR3 loop reads CASSLSQNEQFF. The DNA for the CDR3 is TGCGCCAGCAGCTTGAGCCAGAATGAGCAGTTCTTC. The V gene is TRBV5-1, the J gene TRBJ2-1; no reliable D call. V was trimmed by 1 base and J by 7 bases, leaving 6 bases between them. The germline CDR1 and CDR2 sequences are SGHRS and YFSETQ. The CDR3 sequence is 12 residues long.

This clonotype was counted between two and nine times. This sequence joins TRBV5-5 and TRBJ2-4; D remains ambiguous. V shed 5 bases and J shed 8 bases, with 14 bases lying between them. CDR1 is SGHKS, CDR2 YYEKEE, per germline (reference sequence). The CDR3 contains 13 residues. Here the CDR3 DNA reads TGTGCCAGCAGTTATGACACGGATGACATTCAGTACTTC. This sequence encodes CASSYDTDDIQYF. Full variable domain (missing parts from reference TRBV5-5 and TRBJ2-4): DAGVTQSPTHLIKTRGQQVTLRCSPISGHKSVSWYQQVLGQGPQFIFQYYEKEERGRGNFPDRFSARQFPNYSSELNVNALLLGDSALYLCASSYDTDDIQYFGAGTRLSVL.

This clonotype was observed a handful of times. J is TRBJ2-2 and V is TRBV28; weak D call: TRBD2 (5 bases). CDR3 length equals 15 residues. Trimming stripped 8 bases from V and 6 bases from J, with 19 bases between. CDR1 and CDR2 from the germline V gene are MDHEN and SYDVKM. This CDR3 reads CASQDTRSGPGELFF. The CDR3 DNA reads TGTGCCAGCCAAGATACTAGATCTGGTCCCGGGGAGCTGTTTTTT.

This clonotype came up a few times. V and J are TRBV18 and TRBJ1-2, with TRBD1 matching 8 bases. The CDR3 sequence is 14 residues long. V trimming: 5 bases; J trimming: 2 bases; junction bases outside the gene matches: 4. Germline V gene data show CDR1 as KGHSH and CDR2 as LQKENI. The CDR3 region is CASSLQGANYGYTF. CDR3 nucleotides: TGTGCCAGCTCATTGCAGGGGGCAAACTATGGCTACACCTTC. Drawing the rest from reference TRBV18 and TRBJ1-2, the complete variable domain is NAGVMQNPRHLVRRRGQEARLRCSPMKGHSHVYWYRQLPEEGLKFMVYLQKENIIDESGMPKERFSAEFPKEGPSILRIQQVVRGDSAAYFCASSLQGANYGYTFGSGTRLTVV.

This clonotype occurred a few times. This chain links TRBV4-3 with TRBJ2-1, with 13 bases identical to TRBD2. V gave up 1 base and J gave up 9 bases; unmatched junction bases: 6. The CDR3 sequence is 16 residues long. The germline V gene has CDR1 LGHNA and CDR2 YSLEER. CDR3 in amino acids: CASSQVLAGGPGEQFF. In DNA, the CDR3 is TGCGCCAGCAGCCAAGTACTAGCGGGAGGGCCCGGTGAGCAGTTCTTC.

This clonotype appeared a few times. The rearrangement uses TRBV19 and TRBJ2-1; D is perhaps TRBD2 (6 bases). The ends were cut back, 3 bases at V and 9 bases at J, with 21 bases in the middle. This CDR3 is 16 amino acids long. Germline V CDR1 and CDR2: LNHDA, SQIVND (reference sequence). The CDR3 region is CASSIATSPRWGEQFF. In nucleotides, the CDR3 is TGTGCCAGTAGTATCGCAACTAGCCCCCGGTGGGGTGAGCAGTTCTTC.

This clonotype was counted between two and nine times. This chain connects TRBV11-2 to TRBJ2-1, with no clear D. V was trimmed by 5 bases and J by 0 bases, leaving 17 bases between them. The germline gives CDR1 SGHAT, CDR2 FQNNGV. This CDR3 comprises 17 residues. CDR3 sequence: CASSPRALRFSYNEQFF. The CDR3 DNA reads as TGTGCCAGCAGCCCACGGGCCTTACGTTTCTCCTACAATGAGCAGTTCTTC. The full variable domain, completed using reference TRBV11-2 and TRBJ2-1, is EAGVAQSPRYKIIEKRQSVAFWCNPISGHATLYWYQQILGQGPKLLIQFQNNGVVDDSQLPKDRFSAERLKGVDSTLKIQPAKLEDSAVYLCASSPRALRFSYNEQFFGPGTRLTVL.

The table lists this clonotype with a few counts. V usage is TRBV4-3 and J usage is TRBJ2-2; TRBD2 aligns across 11 bases. CDR1 and CDR2 from the germline V gene are LGHNA and YSLEER. V dropped 3 bases and J dropped 3; count of bases not matched to a gene: 9. The CDR3 runs to 18 residues. The CDR3, as DNA: TGCGCCAGCAGCCACCTACCTAGCGGGAGGCAGGACACCGGGGAGCTGTTTTTT. As protein: CASSHLPSGRQDTGELFF.

This chain uses TRBV20-1 with TRBJ2-2; D could derive from TRBD1 or TRBD2 (5 bases each). This CDR3 contains 18 residues. Germline V gene lookup returns CDR1 DFQATT and CDR2 SNEGSKA (reference sequence). Trimming removed 6 bases from V and 2 bases from J, with 25 bases in between. CDR3 DNA sequence: TGCAGTGCCCATCGCCATAGAGGGACGGGCGGCAACACCGGGGAGCTGTTTTTT. Encoded protein: CSAHRHRGTGGNTGELFF.

This chain links TRBV15 with TRBJ1-2, with a tentative D call TRBD1 (5 bases). V dropped 1 base and J dropped 7 bases, with 13 bases sitting between them. Germline V gene sequence: CDR1 LNHNV, CDR2 YYDKDF (reference sequence). There are 14 residues in the CDR3. In nucleotides, the CDR3 is TGTGCCACCAGCAGAGGGGGCGGGCTAGGTGGCTACACCTTC. Its protein is CATSRGGGLGGYTF.

There are a few counts of this clonotype. V is TRBV20-1 and J is TRBJ2-1; 16 nucleotides match TRBD2. CDR3 length: 17 residues. Looked up from germline, CDR1 is DFQATT and CDR2 is SNEGSKA (reference sequence). V trimming: 6 bases; J trimming: 7 bases; junction bases outside the gene matches: 12. The DNA of the CDR3 is TGCAGTGCCTACGGGACTAGCGGGAGGGCCGCGGGAAATGAGCAGTTCTTC. Translated, it gives CSAYGTSGRAAGNEQFF.

This clonotype was observed at least ten times. V usage is TRBV6-5 and J usage is TRBJ2-1, with TRBD1 matching over 7 bases. Trimming cost V 5 bases and J 4 bases; bases outside gene matches: 8. The CDR3 is 15 residues long. Germline V lookup: CDR1 MNHEY, CDR2 SVGAGI. The CDR3 reads CASSGRQGPYNEQFF. The CDR3 bases are TGTGCCAGCAGTGGGAGACAGGGACCATACAATGAGCAGTTCTTC.

The V and J genes are TRBV19 and TRBJ2-1; 9 bases fit TRBD2. The V gene end was trimmed by 4 bases and the J gene end by 0 bases; junction bases not matched to a gene: 4. Germline V gene lookup returns CDR1 LNHDA and CDR2 SQIVND (reference sequence). The CDR3 is 16 amino acids. The CDR3 nucleotides read TGTGCCAGTAGTAAGCGGGAGGCGAGCTCCTACAATGAGCAGTTCTTC. Encoded protein: CASSKREASSYNEQFF.

V is TRBV5-1 and J is TRBJ1-5; 10 bases map to TRBD1. This CDR3 has 15 residues. With V trimmed by 0 bases and J by 6 bases, 3 bases remained unmatched. CDR1 SGHRS and CDR2 YFSETQ come from the germline V gene. Here the CDR3 DNA reads TGCGCCAGCAGCTTGGGGACAGGGGGAAGTCAGCCCCAGCATTTT. This encodes CASSLGTGGSQPQHF.

This clonotype came up many times. This chain uses TRBV15 with TRBJ2-1, with D possibly called TRBD1 or TRBD2 (7 bases each). The V and J ends lost 0 bases and 8 bases respectively, with 14 bases between them. Germline CDR1 is LNHNV and CDR2 is YYDKDF (reference sequence). This CDR3 is 15 amino acids long. The CDR3 DNA is TGTGCCACCAGCAGAGATCCAGGGGGGGCCGATGAGCAGTTCTTC. Protein: CATSRDPGGADEQFF.

This chain connects TRBV5-4 to TRBJ2-5, with D perhaps given as TRBD1 or TRBD2 (6 bases each). The V gene's germline CDR1 is SGHNT and CDR2 YYREEE (reference sequence). CDR3 length: 14 amino acids. The V end lost 4 bases, the J end lost 1 base, and 11 bases lay between the germline ends. The CDR3 protein is CASSGGPAQETQYF. In DNA form, the CDR3 reads TGTGCCAGCAGCGGGGGGCCAGCCCAAGAGACCCAGTACTTC.

The chain is built from TRBV15 and TRBJ2-3; TRBD2 is a possible D gene (5 bases). Germline V gene sequence: CDR1 LNHNV, CDR2 YYDKDF (reference sequence). With 6 bases removed from V and 0 bases from J, the gap between germline ends came to 19 bases. The CDR3 length is 17 residues. DNA of the CDR3: TGTGCCACCAGGGCAGACGGACTCATTACTAGCACAGATACGCAGTATTTT. This sequence encodes CATRADGLITSTDTQYF.

This clonotype appeared a few times. The V gene is TRBV24-1, the J gene TRBJ2-1; the match to TRBD2 covers 11 bases. V dropped 1 base and J dropped 10; count of bases not matched to a gene: 2. This CDR3 spans 14 amino acids. Germline CDR1 is KGHDR and CDR2 is SFDVKD. In DNA, the CDR3 is TGTGCCACCAGTGATTTCCGACTAGCGGGGGAGCAGTTCTTC. Its translation: CATSDFRLAGEQFF.

The chain couples TRBV7-9 to TRBJ1-5; 8 bases line up with TRBD1. The trim removed 5 bases at V and 5 bases at J, leaving 11 bases unmatched. There are 16 residues in the CDR3. Looked up from germline, CDR1 is SEHNR and CDR2 is FQNEAQ (reference sequence). The CDR3, as DNA: TGTGCCAGCAGCCCTGGCGCTGACAGGGGTCATCAGCCCCAGCATTTT. Translation: CASSPGADRGHQPQHF.

The chain carries TRBV7-3 and TRBJ2-1, with D perhaps TRBD1 or TRBD2 (6 bases each). CDR1 SGHTA and CDR2 FQGTGA come from the germline V gene. The CDR3 runs 14 residues. V lost 1 base, J lost 7 bases, and 11 bases lay in between. The CDR3, as DNA: TGTGCCAGCAGCTTAATGGGGGGCTCGAATGAGCAGTTCTTC. This gives the protein CASSLMGGSNEQFF.

V is TRBV19 and J is TRBJ2-1, with 10 bases identical to TRBD1. Losses at the gene ends were 8 bases for V and 8 bases for J; bases not matched to a gene: 6. The CDR3 has 13 amino acids. Germline assignment: CDR1 LNHDA and CDR2 SQIVND (reference sequence). CDR3 protein: CASAPGQGYEQFF. CDR3 DNA: TGTGCCAGTGCCCCGGGACAGGGGTATGAGCAGTTCTTC.

The V and J genes are TRBV7-8 and TRBJ2-1; 8 bases are shared with TRBD2. The CDR3 consists of 17 residues. Per the germline V gene, CDR1 is SGHVS and CDR2 is FQNEAQ. With 3 bases clipped from V and 5 bases from J, the junction kept 12 bases outside the gene matches. The CDR3 loop is CASSFPVGTRANNEQFF. DNA for the CDR3: TGTGCCAGCAGCTTTCCAGTAGGGACTAGGGCAAACAATGAGCAGTTCTTC.